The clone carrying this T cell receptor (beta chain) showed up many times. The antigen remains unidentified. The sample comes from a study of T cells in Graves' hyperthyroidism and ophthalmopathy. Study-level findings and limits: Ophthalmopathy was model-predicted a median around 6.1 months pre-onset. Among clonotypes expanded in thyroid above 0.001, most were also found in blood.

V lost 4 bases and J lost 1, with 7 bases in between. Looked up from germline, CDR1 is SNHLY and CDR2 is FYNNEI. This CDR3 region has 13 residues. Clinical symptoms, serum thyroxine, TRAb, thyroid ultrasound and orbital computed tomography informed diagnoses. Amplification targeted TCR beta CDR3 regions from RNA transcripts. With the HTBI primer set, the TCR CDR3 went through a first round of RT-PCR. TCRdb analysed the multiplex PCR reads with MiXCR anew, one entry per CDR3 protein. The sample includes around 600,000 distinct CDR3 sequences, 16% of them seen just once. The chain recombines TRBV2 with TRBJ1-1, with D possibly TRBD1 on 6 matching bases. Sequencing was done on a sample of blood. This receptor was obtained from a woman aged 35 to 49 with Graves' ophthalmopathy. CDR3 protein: CASSAQGNTEAFF. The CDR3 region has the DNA TGTGCCAGCAGTGCACAGGGGAACACTGAAGCTTTCTTT.